This T cell receptor beta chain was sequenced in a study of shared clonotypes between healthy human individuals. Study details: Aged 18 to 49, the donors were a couple of women and a few men.

Findings and limits, study-wide: What limited the represented genetic and exposure-history diversity was the small number of donors. Naive CD4 clonotypes overlapped across several donors at approximately 5.5%.

Remarks on this clone: No antigen is known for it.

This was a deep-level run. The method was immunoSEQ multiplex PCR; TCRdb's version includes in-frame clones alone and lacks a portion of them. The data hold about 2.3 million clones, with roughly 90% observed a single time. J was trimmed by 4 bases and V by 4 bases; bases with no gene match: 7. CDR1 is MNHEY, CDR2 SVGAGI, per germline. The CDR3 is 16 amino acids. The chain is built from TRBV6-5 and TRBJ2-5, with TRBD1 matching 12 bases. The sequencing input was naive CD4+ T cells from PBMCs. Specified subset: CD45RA+ positively selected. The receptor was derived from a man younger than 35 in good health. Some clones in this sample may be carry-over from other donors' samples. This chain's CDR3 is CASSWDRGRLLETQYF. CDR3 in DNA: TGTGCCAGCAGTTGGGACAGGGGGCGCTTATTAGAGACCCAGTACTTC.